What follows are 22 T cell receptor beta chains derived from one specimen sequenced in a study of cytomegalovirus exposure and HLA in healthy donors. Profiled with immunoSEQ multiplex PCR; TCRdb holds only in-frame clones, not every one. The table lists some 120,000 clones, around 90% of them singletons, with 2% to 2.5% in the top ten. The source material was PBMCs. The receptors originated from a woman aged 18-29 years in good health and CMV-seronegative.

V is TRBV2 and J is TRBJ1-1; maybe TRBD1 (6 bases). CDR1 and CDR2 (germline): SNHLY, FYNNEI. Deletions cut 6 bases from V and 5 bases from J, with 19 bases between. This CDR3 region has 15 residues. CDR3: CASSDRTATRTEAFF. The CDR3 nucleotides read TGTGCCAGCAGCGACCGGACAGCAACGAGAACTGAAGCTTTCTTT.

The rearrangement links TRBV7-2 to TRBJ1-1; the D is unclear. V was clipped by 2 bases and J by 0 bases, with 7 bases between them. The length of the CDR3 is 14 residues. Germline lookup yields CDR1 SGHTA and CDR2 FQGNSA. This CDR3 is CASSLPQLNTEAFF. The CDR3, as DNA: TGTGCCAGCAGCTTACCACAATTGAACACTGAAGCTTTCTTT.

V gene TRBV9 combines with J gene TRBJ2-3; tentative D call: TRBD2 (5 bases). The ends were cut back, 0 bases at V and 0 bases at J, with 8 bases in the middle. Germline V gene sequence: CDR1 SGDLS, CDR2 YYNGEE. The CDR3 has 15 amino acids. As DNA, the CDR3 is TGTGCCAGCAGCGTAGACGGGGTCAGCACAGATACGCAGTATTTT. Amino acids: CASSVDGVSTDTQYF. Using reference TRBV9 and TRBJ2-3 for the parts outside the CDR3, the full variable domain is DSGVTQTPKHLITATGQRVTLRCSPRSGDLSVYWYQQSLDQGLQFLIQYYNGEERAKGNILERFSAQQFPDLHSELNLSSLELGDSALYFCASSVDGVSTDTQYFGPGTRLTVL.

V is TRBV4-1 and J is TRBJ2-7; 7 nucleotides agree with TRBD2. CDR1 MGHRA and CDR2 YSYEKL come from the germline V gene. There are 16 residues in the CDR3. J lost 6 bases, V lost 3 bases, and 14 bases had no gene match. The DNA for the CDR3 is TGCGCCAGCAGCCATGGAGCGGGGCCCCGACGAGGCGAGCAGTACTTC. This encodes CASSHGAGPRRGEQYF.

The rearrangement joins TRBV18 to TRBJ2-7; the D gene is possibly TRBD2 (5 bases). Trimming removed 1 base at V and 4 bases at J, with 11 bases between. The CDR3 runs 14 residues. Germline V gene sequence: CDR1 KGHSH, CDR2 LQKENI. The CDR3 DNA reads TGTGCCAGCTCACCACGCGGCGGGCTTTACGAGCAGTACTTC. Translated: CASSPRGGLYEQYF. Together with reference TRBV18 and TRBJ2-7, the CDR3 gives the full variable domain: NAGVMQNPRHLVRRRGQEARLRCSPMKGHSHVYWYRQLPEEGLKFMVYLQKENIIDESGMPKERFSAEFPKEGPSILRIQQVVRGDSAAYFCASSPRGGLYEQYFGPGTRLTVT.

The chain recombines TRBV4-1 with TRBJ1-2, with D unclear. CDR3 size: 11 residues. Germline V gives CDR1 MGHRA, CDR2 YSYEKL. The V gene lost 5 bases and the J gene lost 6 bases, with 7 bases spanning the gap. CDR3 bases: TGCGCCAGCAGCAAACGAGATGGCTACACCTTC. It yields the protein CASSKRDGYTF.

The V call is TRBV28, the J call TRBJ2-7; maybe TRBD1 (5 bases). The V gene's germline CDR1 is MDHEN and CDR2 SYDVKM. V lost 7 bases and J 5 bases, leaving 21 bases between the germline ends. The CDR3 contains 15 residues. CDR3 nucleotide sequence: TGTGCCAGCACCAATGTTCCAGGGAAAGGCGACGAGCAGTACTTC. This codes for CASTNVPGKGDEQYF.

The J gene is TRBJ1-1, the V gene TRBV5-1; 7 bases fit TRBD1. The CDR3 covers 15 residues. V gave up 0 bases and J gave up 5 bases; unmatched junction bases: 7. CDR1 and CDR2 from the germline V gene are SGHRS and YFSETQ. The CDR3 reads CASSLGTGLGTEAFF. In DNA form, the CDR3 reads TGCGCCAGCAGCTTGGGGACAGGTTTGGGTACTGAAGCTTTCTTT.

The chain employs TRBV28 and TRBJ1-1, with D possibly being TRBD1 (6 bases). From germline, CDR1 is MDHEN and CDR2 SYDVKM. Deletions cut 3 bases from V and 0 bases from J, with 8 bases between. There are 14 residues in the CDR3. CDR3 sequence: CASSFWTVNTEAFF. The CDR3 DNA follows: TGTGCCAGCAGTTTTTGGACAGTGAACACTGAAGCTTTCTTT.

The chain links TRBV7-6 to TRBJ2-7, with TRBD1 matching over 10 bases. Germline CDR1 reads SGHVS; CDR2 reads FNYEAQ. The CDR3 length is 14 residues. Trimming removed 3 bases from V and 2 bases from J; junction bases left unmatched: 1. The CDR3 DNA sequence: TGTGCCAGCAGCTTGGACAGGGGGACCTACGAGCAGTACTTC. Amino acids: CASSLDRGTYEQYF.

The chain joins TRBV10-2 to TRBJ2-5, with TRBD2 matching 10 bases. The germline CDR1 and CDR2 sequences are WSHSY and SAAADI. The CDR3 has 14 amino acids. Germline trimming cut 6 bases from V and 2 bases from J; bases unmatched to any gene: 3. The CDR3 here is CASRGLAYQETQYF. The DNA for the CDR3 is TGCGCCAGCAGGGGACTAGCGTATCAAGAGACCCAGTACTTC.

CDR3 loop: CASRRTSGSYEQYF. The DNA of the CDR3 is TGTGCCAGCAGGAGGACTAGCGGCTCCTACGAGCAGTACTTC. V and J are TRBV2 and TRBJ2-7, with 10 nucleotides matching TRBD2. Germline trimming cut 6 bases from V and 0 bases from J; bases unmatched to any gene: 2. CDR1 and CDR2 from the germline V gene are SNHLY and FYNNEI. The CDR3 runs 14 residues.

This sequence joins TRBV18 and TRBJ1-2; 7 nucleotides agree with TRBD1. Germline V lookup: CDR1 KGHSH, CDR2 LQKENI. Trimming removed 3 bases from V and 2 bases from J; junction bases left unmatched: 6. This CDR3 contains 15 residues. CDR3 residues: CASSPPDRLNYGYTF. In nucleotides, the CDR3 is TGTGCCAGCTCACCCCCGGACAGGCTCAACTATGGCTACACCTTC.

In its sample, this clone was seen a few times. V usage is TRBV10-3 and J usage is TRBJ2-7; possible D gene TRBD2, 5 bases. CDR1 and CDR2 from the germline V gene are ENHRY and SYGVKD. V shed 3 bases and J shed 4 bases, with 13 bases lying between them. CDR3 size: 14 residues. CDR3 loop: CAISDLAGSYEQYF. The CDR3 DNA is TGTGCCATCAGTGATCTCGCGGGCTCTTACGAGCAGTACTTC.

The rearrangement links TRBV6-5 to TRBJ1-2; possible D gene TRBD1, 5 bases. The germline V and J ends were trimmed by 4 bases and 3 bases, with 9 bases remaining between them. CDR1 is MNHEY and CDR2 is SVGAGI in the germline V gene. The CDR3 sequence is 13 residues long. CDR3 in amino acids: CASSSGIDYGYTF. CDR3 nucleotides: TGTGCCAGCAGTTCAGGGATCGACTATGGCTACACCTTC.

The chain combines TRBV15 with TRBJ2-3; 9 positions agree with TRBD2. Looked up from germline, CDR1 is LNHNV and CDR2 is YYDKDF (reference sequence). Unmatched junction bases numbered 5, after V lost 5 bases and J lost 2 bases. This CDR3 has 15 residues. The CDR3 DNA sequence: TGTGCCACCAGCGCGGGACTAGCTTACACAGATACGCAGTATTTT. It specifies CATSAGLAYTDTQYF.

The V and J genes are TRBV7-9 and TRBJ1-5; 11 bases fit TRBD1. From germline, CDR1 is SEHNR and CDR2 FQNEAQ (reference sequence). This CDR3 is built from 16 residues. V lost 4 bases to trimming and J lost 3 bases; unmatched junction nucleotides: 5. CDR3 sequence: CASSSGQGAPNQPQHF. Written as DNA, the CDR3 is TGTGCCAGCAGCTCCGGACAGGGGGCCCCCAATCAGCCCCAGCATTTT. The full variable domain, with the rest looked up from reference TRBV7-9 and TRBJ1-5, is DTGVSQNPRHKITKRGQNVTFRCDPISEHNRLYWYRQTLGQGPEFLTYFQNEAQLEKSRLLSDRFSAERPKGSFSTLEIQRTEQGDSAMYLCASSSGQGAPNQPQHFGDGTRLSIL.

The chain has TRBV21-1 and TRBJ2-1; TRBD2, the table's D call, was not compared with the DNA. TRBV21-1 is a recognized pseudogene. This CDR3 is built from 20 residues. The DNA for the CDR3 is TGTGCCAGCAGCACAACGGACAGGGGTCAGCTAGCGGGAATGGGCAATGAGCAGTTCTTC. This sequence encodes CASSTTDRGQLAGMGNEQFF.

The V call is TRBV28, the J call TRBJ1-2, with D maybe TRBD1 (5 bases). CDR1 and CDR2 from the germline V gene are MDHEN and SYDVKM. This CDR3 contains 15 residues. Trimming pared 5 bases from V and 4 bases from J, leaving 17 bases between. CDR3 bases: TGTGCCAGCAGTCACCCGGGCAGGGTAGGCTATGGCTACACCTTC. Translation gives CASSHPGRVGYGYTF.

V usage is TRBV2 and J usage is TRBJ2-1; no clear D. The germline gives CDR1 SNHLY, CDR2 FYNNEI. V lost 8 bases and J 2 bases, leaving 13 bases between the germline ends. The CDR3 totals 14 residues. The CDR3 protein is CASEGAPAYNEQFF. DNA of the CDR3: TGTGCCAGCGAAGGAGCACCTGCCTACAATGAGCAGTTCTTC. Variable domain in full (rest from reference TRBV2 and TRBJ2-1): EPEVTQTPSHQVTQMGQEVILRCVPISNHLYFYWYRQILGQKVEFLVSFYNNEISEKSEIFDDQFSVERPDGSNFTLKIRSTKLEDSAMYFCASEGAPAYNEQFFGPGTRLTVL.

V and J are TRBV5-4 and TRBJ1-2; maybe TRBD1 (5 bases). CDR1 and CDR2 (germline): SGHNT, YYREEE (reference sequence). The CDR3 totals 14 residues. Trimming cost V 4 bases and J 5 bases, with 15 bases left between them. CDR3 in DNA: TGTGCCAGCAGCGCTTTGACGGGGGAATATGGCTACACCTTC. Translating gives CASSALTGEYGYTF.

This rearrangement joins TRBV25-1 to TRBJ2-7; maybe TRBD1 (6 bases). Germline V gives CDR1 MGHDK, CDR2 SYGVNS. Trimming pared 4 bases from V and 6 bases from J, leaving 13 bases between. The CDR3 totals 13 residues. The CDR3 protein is CASSGTGFGEQYF. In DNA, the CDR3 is TGTGCCAGCAGTGGAACAGGGTTTGGCGAGCAGTACTTC.